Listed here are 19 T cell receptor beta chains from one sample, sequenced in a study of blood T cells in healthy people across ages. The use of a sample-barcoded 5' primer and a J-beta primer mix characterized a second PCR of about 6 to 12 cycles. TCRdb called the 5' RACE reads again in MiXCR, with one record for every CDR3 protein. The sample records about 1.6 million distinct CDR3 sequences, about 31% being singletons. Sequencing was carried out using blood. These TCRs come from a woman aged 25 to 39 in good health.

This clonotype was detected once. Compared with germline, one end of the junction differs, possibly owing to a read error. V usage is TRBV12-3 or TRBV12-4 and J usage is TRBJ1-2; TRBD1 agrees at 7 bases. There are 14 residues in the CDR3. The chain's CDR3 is CASTRPGGGYGHTF. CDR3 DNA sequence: TGTGCCAGCACCCGACCTGGAGGGGGCTATGGCCACACCTTC.

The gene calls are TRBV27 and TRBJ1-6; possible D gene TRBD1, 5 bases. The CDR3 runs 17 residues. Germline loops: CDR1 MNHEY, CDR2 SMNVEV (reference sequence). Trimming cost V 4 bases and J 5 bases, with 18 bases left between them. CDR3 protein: CASSSMTVWQDNSPLHF. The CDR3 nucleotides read TGTGCCAGCAGTTCTATGACAGTCTGGCAAGATAATTCACCCCTCCACTTT.

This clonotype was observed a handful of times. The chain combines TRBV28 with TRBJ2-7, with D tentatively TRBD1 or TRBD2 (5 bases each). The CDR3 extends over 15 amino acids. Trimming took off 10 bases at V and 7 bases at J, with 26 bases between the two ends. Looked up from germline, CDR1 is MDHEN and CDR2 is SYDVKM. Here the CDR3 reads CATNMGRGTRSEQYF. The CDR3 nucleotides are TGTGCCACCAACATGGGCCGGGGCACCAGAAGTGAGCAGTACTTC.

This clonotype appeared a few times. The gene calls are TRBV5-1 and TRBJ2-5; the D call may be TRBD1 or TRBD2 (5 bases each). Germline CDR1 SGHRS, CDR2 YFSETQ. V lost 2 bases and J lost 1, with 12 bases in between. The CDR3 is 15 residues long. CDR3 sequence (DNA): TGCGCCAGCAGCTTCCGGGGCGGACTCCAAGAGACCCAGTACTTC. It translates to CASSFRGGLQETQYF.

The CDR3 nucleotides read TGTGCCAGCAGCTTAGGACTAGCGGGTCGGACCGGGGAGCTGTTTTTT. It specifies CASSLGLAGRTGELFF. This chain uses TRBV5-6 with TRBJ2-2, with TRBD2 matching over 11 bases. The CDR3 length is 16 residues. With 2 bases clipped from V and 5 bases from J, the junction kept 5 bases outside the gene matches. The germline CDR1 and CDR2 sequences are SGHDT and YYEEEE.

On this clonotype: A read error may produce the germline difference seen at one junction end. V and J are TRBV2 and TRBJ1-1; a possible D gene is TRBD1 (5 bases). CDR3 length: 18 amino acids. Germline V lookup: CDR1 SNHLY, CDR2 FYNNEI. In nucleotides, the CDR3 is TGCGCCAGCAGTGCCAATGATCCCAGGGCAGCCTCGAACACTGGAGCTTTCTTT. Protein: CASSANDPRAASNTGAFF.

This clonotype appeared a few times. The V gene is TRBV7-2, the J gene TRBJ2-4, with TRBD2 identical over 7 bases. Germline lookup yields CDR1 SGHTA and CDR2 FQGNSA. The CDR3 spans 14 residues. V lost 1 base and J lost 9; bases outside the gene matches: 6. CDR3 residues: CASSLDGGGSIQYF. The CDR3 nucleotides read TGTGCCAGCAGCTTAGATGGCGGCGGGAGCATTCAGTACTTC.

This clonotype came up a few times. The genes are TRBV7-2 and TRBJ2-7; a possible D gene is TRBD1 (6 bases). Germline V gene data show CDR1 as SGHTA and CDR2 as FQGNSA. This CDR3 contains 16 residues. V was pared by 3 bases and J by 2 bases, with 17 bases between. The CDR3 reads CASSFLRGAAAYEQYF. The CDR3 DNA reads TGTGCCAGCAGCTTCCTCAGGGGAGCGGCGGCCTACGAGCAGTACTTC.

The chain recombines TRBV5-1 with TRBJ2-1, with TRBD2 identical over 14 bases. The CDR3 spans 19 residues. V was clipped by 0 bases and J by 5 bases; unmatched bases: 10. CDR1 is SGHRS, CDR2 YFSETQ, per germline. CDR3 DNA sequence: TGCGCCAGCAGCTTGGGCGGGACTAGCGGGGGACCTCGGGACAATGAGCAGTTCTTC. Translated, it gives CASSLGGTSGGPRDNEQFF.

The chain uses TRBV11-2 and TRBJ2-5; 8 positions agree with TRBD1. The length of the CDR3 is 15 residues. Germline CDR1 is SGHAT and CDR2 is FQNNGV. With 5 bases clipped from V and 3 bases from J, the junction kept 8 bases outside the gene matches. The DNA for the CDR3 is TGTGCCAGCAGCCCCCTCGGACAGGGTAAAGAGACCCAGTACTTC. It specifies CASSPLGQGKETQYF.

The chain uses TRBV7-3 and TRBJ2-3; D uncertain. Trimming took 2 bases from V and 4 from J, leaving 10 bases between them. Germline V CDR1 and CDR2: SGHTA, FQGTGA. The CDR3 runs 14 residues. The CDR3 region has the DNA TGTGCCAGCAGCTTAGCTGGCTCCCCAGATACGCAGTATTTT. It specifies CASSLAGSPDTQYF.

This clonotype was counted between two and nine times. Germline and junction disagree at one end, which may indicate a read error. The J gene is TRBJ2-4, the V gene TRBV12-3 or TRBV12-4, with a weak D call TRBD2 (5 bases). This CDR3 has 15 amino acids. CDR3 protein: CAGSLTGLGSYEQYF. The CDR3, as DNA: TGTGCCGGCAGTTTAACGGGGTTAGGCTCCTATGAGCAGTACTTC.

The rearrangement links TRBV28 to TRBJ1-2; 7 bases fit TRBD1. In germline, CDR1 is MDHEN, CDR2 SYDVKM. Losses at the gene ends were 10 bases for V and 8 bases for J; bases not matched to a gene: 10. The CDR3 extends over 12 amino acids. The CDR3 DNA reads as TGTGCCATCAAGAGACAGGGAGGAGGCTACACCTTC. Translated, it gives CAIKRQGGGYTF.

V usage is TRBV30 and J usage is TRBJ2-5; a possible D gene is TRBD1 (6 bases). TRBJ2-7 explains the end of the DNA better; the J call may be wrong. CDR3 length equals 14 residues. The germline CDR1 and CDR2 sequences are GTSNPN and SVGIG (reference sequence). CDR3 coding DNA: TGTGCCTGGAGTGACGTGGGGGCCAGGCACGAGCAGTACTTC. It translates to CAWSDVGARHEQYF.

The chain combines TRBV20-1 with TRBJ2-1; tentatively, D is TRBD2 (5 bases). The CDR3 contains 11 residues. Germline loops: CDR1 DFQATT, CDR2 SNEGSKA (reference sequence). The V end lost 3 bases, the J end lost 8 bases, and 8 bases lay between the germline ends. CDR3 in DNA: TGCAGTGCTAGTAAGGGAGATGAGCAGTTCTTC. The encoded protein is CSASKGDEQFF.

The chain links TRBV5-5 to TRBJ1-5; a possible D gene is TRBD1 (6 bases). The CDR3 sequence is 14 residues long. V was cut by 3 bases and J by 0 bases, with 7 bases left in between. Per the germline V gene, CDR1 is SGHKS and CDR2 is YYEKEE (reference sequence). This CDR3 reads CASSWDNSNQPQHF. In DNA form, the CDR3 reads TGTGCCAGCAGCTGGGACAATAGCAATCAGCCCCAGCATTTT.

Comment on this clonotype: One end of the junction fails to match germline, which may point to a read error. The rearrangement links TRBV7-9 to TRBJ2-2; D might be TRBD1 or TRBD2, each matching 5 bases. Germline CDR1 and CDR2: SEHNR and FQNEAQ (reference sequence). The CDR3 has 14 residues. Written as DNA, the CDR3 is TGTGCCAGTAGCTGGGGCCGGAACACCGGGGAGCGGTTTTTT. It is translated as CASSWGRNTGERFF.

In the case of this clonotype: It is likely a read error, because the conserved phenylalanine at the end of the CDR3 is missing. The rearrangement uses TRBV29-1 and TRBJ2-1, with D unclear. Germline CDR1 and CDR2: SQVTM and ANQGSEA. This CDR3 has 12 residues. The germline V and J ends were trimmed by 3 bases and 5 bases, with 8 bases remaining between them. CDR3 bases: TGCAGCGTTGAGTTACCGAACAATGAGCAGTTCGTC. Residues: CSVELPNNEQFV.

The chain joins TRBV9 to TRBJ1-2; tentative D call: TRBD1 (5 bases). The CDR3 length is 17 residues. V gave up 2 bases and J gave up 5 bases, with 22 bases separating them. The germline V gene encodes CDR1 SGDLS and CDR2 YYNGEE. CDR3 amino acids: CASSVRGDRSLTYGYTF. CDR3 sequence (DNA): TGTGCCAGCAGCGTCCGGGGCGACCGGTCTCTAACGTATGGCTACACCTTC.